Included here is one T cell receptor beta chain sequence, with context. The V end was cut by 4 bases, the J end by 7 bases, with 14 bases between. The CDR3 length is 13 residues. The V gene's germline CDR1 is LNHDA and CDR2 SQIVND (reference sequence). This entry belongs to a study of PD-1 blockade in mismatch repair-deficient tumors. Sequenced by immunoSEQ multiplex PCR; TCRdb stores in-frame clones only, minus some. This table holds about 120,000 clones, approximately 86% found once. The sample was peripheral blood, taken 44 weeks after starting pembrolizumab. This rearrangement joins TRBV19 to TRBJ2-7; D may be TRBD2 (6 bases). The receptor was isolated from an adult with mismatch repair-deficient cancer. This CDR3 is CASSNAGRGEQYF. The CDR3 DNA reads TGTGCCAGTAGTAATGCAGGGCGGGGAGAGCAGTACTTC.